These 21 T cell receptor beta chains came from one sample sequenced in a study of Ad26.COV2.S vaccination and SARS-CoV-2 variants. The protocol was immunoSEQ multiplex PCR, while the TCRdb copy is restricted to in-frame clones and leaves out a portion. The sample yields approximately 150,000 clones, 80% to 90% seen once. The sample here was peripheral blood, taken after recovery from COVID-19. These receptors were obtained from a human donor who had recovered from COVID-19.

The rearrangement links TRBV19 to TRBJ1-2; no definite D call. The germline gives CDR1 LNHDA, CDR2 SQIVND (reference sequence). V lost 1 base and J 4 bases, leaving 13 bases between the germline ends. This CDR3 comprises 15 residues. The CDR3 loop reads CASSIGRRALYGYTF. The CDR3 nucleotides read TGTGCCAGTAGTATAGGTCGGAGAGCCCTCTATGGCTACACCTTC.

This sequence joins TRBV7-2 and TRBJ2-2; D is possibly TRBD1 or TRBD2 (5 bases each). Germline V gives CDR1 SGHTA, CDR2 FQGNSA. This CDR3 is 14 amino acids long. V was trimmed by 2 bases and J by 4 bases, leaving 8 bases between them. CDR3 in amino acids: CASSLIGATGELFF. In nucleotides, the CDR3 is TGTGCCAGCAGCTTAATCGGGGCCACCGGGGAGCTGTTTTTT.

This clone showed up just once. CDR3 amino acids: CAWSGIHSLDNSPLHF. The CDR3 DNA is TGTGCCTGGAGTGGGATCCATAGTCTCGATAATTCACCCCTCCACTTT. The rearrangement uses TRBV30 and TRBJ1-6, with unresolved D. Germline CDR1 and CDR2: GTSNPN and SVGIG (reference sequence). The CDR3 has 16 amino acids. Trimming cost V 1 base and J 5 bases, with 15 bases left between them.

The chain is built from TRBV28 and TRBJ2-3; D not certain. Trimming removed 1 base at V and 2 bases at J, with 13 bases between. Germline values: CDR1 MDHEN, CDR2 SYDVKM. The CDR3 has 16 amino acids. CDR3 DNA: TGTGCCAGCAGTTTATCCCAACTTAGGGTCACAGATACGCAGTATTTT. It translates to CASSLSQLRVTDTQYF.

This chain connects TRBV10-2 to TRBJ2-6; 11 bases line up with TRBD2. The CDR3 has 17 residues. J lost 0 bases, V lost 5 bases, and 3 bases had no gene match. CDR1 WSHSY and CDR2 SAAADI come from the germline V gene. The DNA of the CDR3 is TGCGCCAGCAGTCTGACTAGCGGGAACTCTGGGGCCAACGTCCTGACTTTC. The encoded protein is CASSLTSGNSGANVLTF.

The chain recombines TRBV9 with TRBJ2-3; TRBD2 agrees at 12 bases. The CDR3 loop spans 16 amino acids. Trimming at V came to 0 bases and at J to 6 bases, leaving 5 bases not matched to a gene. Germline V gene sequence: CDR1 SGDLS, CDR2 YYNGEE. The CDR3: CASSVAPSGGGDTQYF. CDR3 nucleotide sequence: TGTGCCAGCAGCGTAGCGCCTAGCGGGGGGGGTGATACGCAGTATTTT.

The V call is TRBV7-9, the J call TRBJ1-2, with a possible D match to TRBD1 (5 bases). The CDR3 runs to 15 residues. Germline V gene sequence: CDR1 SEHNR, CDR2 FQNEAQ (reference sequence). The V end lost 1 base, the J end lost 4 bases, and 13 bases lay between the germline ends. In DNA form, the CDR3 reads TGTGCCAGCAGCTTAGGACAGAGAAGGAGCTATGGCTACACCTTC. It is translated as CASSLGQRRSYGYTF.

The chain recombines TRBV5-1 with TRBJ2-7; possibly TRBD1 for D (6 bases). Deletions cut 0 bases from V and 3 bases from J, with 10 bases between. Germline lookup yields CDR1 SGHRS and CDR2 YFSETQ. The CDR3 has 14 amino acids. As DNA, the CDR3 is TGCGCCAGCAGCTTGGGGGGGCTTGACTACGAGCAGTACTTC. Translating gives CASSLGGLDYEQYF.

This chain joins TRBV5-8 and TRBJ1-6, with TRBD1 matching over 8 bases. Germline trimming cut 0 bases from V and 10 bases from J; bases unmatched to any gene: 9. The CDR3 spans 16 residues. Germline CDR1 and CDR2: SGHTS and YDEGEE. In DNA, the CDR3 is TGTGCCAGCAGCTTGGCCTCGGGGACAGGATCGTCACCCCTCCACTTT. Residues: CASSLASGTGSSPLHF.

This clone was found once. This chain uses TRBV7-2 with TRBJ2-2, with 7 bases identical to TRBD1. The V gene's germline CDR1 is SGHTA and CDR2 FQGNSA. Germline trimming cut 2 bases from V and 5 bases from J; bases unmatched to any gene: 5. The CDR3 runs 15 residues. The CDR3 spells CASSLSTGVTGELFF. The CDR3 region has the DNA TGTGCCAGCAGCTTAAGTACAGGGGTTACCGGGGAGCTGTTTTTT.

The V call is TRBV28, the J call TRBJ1-5; no clear D gene. V gave up 6 bases and J gave up 7 bases, with 16 bases separating them. The CDR3 loop spans 14 amino acids. The germline V gene encodes CDR1 MDHEN and CDR2 SYDVKM. The CDR3 DNA sequence: TGTGCCAGCAGCTTAGAGGGAACGGGGCAGCCCCAGCATTTT. The encoded protein is CASSLEGTGQPQHF.

This chain links TRBV2 with TRBJ1-5; maybe TRBD1 (6 bases). V shed 0 bases and J shed 0 bases, with 15 bases lying between them. Germline V gene lookup returns CDR1 SNHLY and CDR2 FYNNEI. This CDR3 region has 18 residues. The CDR3 DNA is TGTGCCAGCAGTGAAGCTCCGGACAGACGGAATAGCAATCAGCCCCAGCATTTT. Protein: CASSEAPDRRNSNQPQHF. Using reference TRBV2 and TRBJ1-5 for the parts outside the CDR3, the full variable domain is EPEVTQTPSHQVTQMGQEVILRCVPISNHLYFYWYRQILGQKVEFLVSFYNNEISEKSEIFDDQFSVERPDGSNFTLKIRSTKLEDSAMYFCASSEAPDRRNSNQPQHFGDGTRLSIL.

This clone was counted only a few times. V usage is TRBV25-1 and J usage is TRBJ2-2, with D possibly TRBD1 on 6 matching bases. The V gene lost 3 bases and the J gene lost 4 bases, with 18 bases spanning the gap. The CDR3 is 17 residues long. Germline values: CDR1 MGHDK, CDR2 SYGVNS. The DNA for the CDR3 is TGTGCCAGCAGTGACCGCCCCCTTTGGGGGCTCACCGGGGAGCTGTTTTTT. Residues: CASSDRPLWGLTGELFF.

This clone showed up just a few times. The genes are TRBV11-3 and TRBJ2-3; possibly TRBD1 or TRBD2 for D (5 bases each). The length of the CDR3 is 13 residues. In germline, CDR1 is SGHNT, CDR2 YENEEA. With 3 bases removed from V and 4 bases from J, the gap between germline ends came to 8 bases. The CDR3 reads CASSFGGPDTQYF. In DNA, the CDR3 is TGTGCCAGCAGCTTTGGGGGACCAGATACGCAGTATTTT.

The chain has TRBV5-1 and TRBJ2-5; D might be TRBD2 (6 bases). The CDR3 extends over 12 amino acids. Germline CDR1 reads SGHRS; CDR2 reads YFSETQ. V gave up 5 bases and J gave up 5 bases, with 10 bases separating them. The DNA of the CDR3 is TGCGCCAGCAGGGAGGGGAGCGAGACCCAGTACTTC. Translated, it gives CASREGSETQYF. Full variable domain (rest looked up from reference TRBV5-1 and TRBJ2-5): KAGVTQTPRYLIKTRGQQVTLSCSPISGHRSVSWYQQTPGQGLQFLFEYFSETQRNKGNFPGRFSGRQFSNSRSEMNVSTLELGDSALYLCASREGSETQYFGPGTRLLVL.

V and J are TRBV5-8 and TRBJ1-2; D remains unclear. The CDR3 loop spans 15 amino acids. V dropped 0 bases and J dropped 4 bases, with 13 bases sitting between them. The V gene's germline CDR1 is SGHTS and CDR2 YDEGEE. CDR3 amino acids: CASSLAGDLGYGYTF. CDR3 coding DNA: TGTGCCAGCAGCTTGGCCGGGGATCTAGGCTATGGCTACACCTTC.

This clone was observed a single time. The V and J genes are TRBV19 and TRBJ1-5; D not certain. There are 15 residues in the CDR3. V dropped 0 bases and J dropped 4 bases, with 10 bases sitting between them. Germline CDR1 is LNHDA and CDR2 is SQIVND (reference sequence). The CDR3 here is CASSIESGRNQPQHF. The DNA for the CDR3 is TGTGCCAGTAGTATAGAGTCAGGTCGGAATCAGCCCCAGCATTTT.

The chain links TRBV28 to TRBJ2-3; tentative D call: TRBD2 (7 bases). The CDR3 spans 16 residues. The V and J ends lost 3 bases and 5 bases respectively, with 18 bases between them. Germline V gene lookup returns CDR1 MDHEN and CDR2 SYDVKM. The CDR3 here is CASSFPRGGAVDTQYF. In DNA form, the CDR3 reads TGTGCCAGCAGTTTCCCCCGCGGGGGCGCGGTAGATACGCAGTATTTT.

The CDR3 DNA is TGTGCCTGGAGTGGACTAGCGGTTTACAATGAGCAGTTCTTC. Translating it yields CAWSGLAVYNEQFF. The V gene is TRBV30, the J gene TRBJ2-1; 9 bases fit TRBD2. This CDR3 is 14 amino acids long. Germline V gene lookup returns CDR1 GTSNPN and CDR2 SVGIG (reference sequence). Germline trimming cut 1 base from V and 4 bases from J; bases unmatched to any gene: 2.

The rearrangement joins TRBV5-4 to TRBJ1-3; D perhaps matches TRBD1 (6 bases). The CDR3 runs to 13 residues. The V and J ends lost 1 base and 4 bases respectively, with 6 bases between them. CDR1 is SGHNT and CDR2 is YYREEE in the germline V gene (reference sequence). This CDR3 is CASSLRGGNTIYF. CDR3 DNA sequence: TGTGCCAGCAGCTTGAGGGGGGGAAACACCATATATTTT.

V is TRBV7-2 and J is TRBJ2-2; 12 bases match TRBD2. J lost 3 bases, V lost 3 bases, and 5 bases had no gene match. CDR1 is SGHTA and CDR2 is FQGNSA in the germline V gene. The CDR3 has 17 amino acids. Here the CDR3 DNA reads TGTGCCAGCAGCTTTCCGACTAGCGGGGGCCACACCGGGGAGCTGTTTTTT. Its translation: CASSFPTSGGHTGELFF.